A selection of T cell receptor beta chains follows, all from one sample in a study of blood T cell repertoires in COVID-19. TCRdb's table, derived via immunoSEQ multiplex PCR, lists solely in-frame clones and lacks some. The sample consists of roughly 260,000 clones, more than 70% of them appearing once. The sample taken for sequencing was peripheral blood. These receptors were collected from a young woman with COVID-19, enrolled during active disease. Each CDR3 is given with its conserved first and last residue. A D gene is named only where the DNA matches it firmly. A clone size is listed for some rows: how often the clone was seen (once, few, many), or a class if it is expanded.

V	J	size	D	CDR3	DNA
TRBV28	TRBJ1-1	.	TRBD1	CASSRQGPLGTEAFF	TGTGCCAGCAGTCGACAGGGACCCCTGGGTACTGAAGCTTTCTTT
TRBV28	TRBJ1-1	.	.	CASSFRAGMNTEAFF	TGTGCCAGCAGTTTTAGGGCAGGGATGAACACTGAAGCTTTCTTT
TRBV19	TRBJ2-3	.	TRBD2	CATSGGPDTQYF	TGTGCCACCTCGGGAGGTCCAGATACGCAGTATTTT
TRBV5-4	TRBJ2-7	.	.	CASSSDLAQSYEQYF	TGTGCCAGCAGCTCGGACTTAGCCCAATCCTACGAGCAGTACTTC
TRBV9	TRBJ1-3	.	.	CASSVWASGNTIYF	TGTGCCAGCAGCGTCTGGGCCTCTGGAAACACCATATATTTT
TRBV5-6	TRBJ2-7	.	.	CASSLTLLGEQYF	TGTGCCAGCAGCTTGACGTTACTTGGCGAGCAGTACTTC
TRBV12-3/TRBV12-4	TRBJ2-1	.	TRBD2	CASSPGTSIEQFF	TGTGCCAGCAGTCCCGGGACTAGTATTGAGCAGTTCTTC
TRBV4-3	TRBJ1-1	.	.	CASSHDLGGTEAFF	TGCGCCAGCAGCCATGACTTAGGGGGAACTGAAGCTTTCTTT
TRBV5-4	TRBJ2-1	.	TRBD1	CASSLGPPRTGHEQFF	TGTGCCAGCAGCTTGGGGCCCCCTAGGACAGGGCATGAGCAGTTCTTC
TRBV5-1	TRBJ2-2	.	.	CASSPRPGNTGELFF	TGCGCCAGCAGCCCGCGGCCGGGGAACACCGGGGAGCTGTTTTTT
TRBV4-3	TRBJ1-5	.	.	CASSQDRAGYQPQHF	TGCGCCAGCAGCCAAGATCGTGCAGGGTATCAGCCCCAGCATTTT
TRBV5-1	TRBJ2-2	.	TRBD2	CASSLFRRGISGELFF	TGCGCCAGCAGCTTGTTCCGGCGGGGGATCTCCGGGGAGCTGTTTTTT
TRBV6-5	TRBJ1-2	.	.	CASSRGHDGYTF	TGTGCCAGCAGCCGGGGACATGATGGCTACACCTTC
TRBV3-1/TRBV3-2	TRBJ2-7	.	TRBD2	CASSRRASGSHSEQYF	TGTGCCAGCAGCCGCCGTGCTAGCGGGAGCCATAGCGAGCAGTACTTC
TRBV6-6	TRBJ2-4	.	TRBD1	CASLTGGTDIQYF	TGTGCCAGCCTTACAGGGGGGACGGACATTCAGTACTTC
TRBV10-2	TRBJ2-5	.	TRBD2	CASSKLAGGMETQYF	TGCGCCAGTAGTAAGCTAGCGGGAGGGATGGAGACCCAGTACTTC
TRBV2	TRBJ2-1	.	TRBD2	CASSEETSGVYNEQFF	TGTGCCAGCAGTGAAGAGACTAGCGGGGTTTACAATGAGCAGTTCTTC
TRBV6-5	TRBJ2-7	once	TRBD2	CASRTSGTYEQYF	TGTGCCAGCAGAACTAGCGGGACCTACGAGCAGTACTTC
TRBV5-1	TRBJ1-2	.	TRBD1	CASSLETGASDGYTF	TGCGCCAGCAGCTTGGAGACAGGGGCCTCGGATGGCTACACCTTC
TRBV7-9	TRBJ2-1	.	.	CASSLSGSSYNEQFF	TGTGCCAGCAGCTTATCCGGGAGCTCCTACAATGAGCAGTTCTTC
TRBV28	TRBJ1-6	.	.	CASSSPGQPSSYNSPLHF	TGTGCCAGCAGTTCCCCTGGACAGCCTAGCTCCTATAATTCACCCCTCCACTTT
TRBV28	TRBJ1-2	.	.	CASRTQTGLEGYTF	TGTGCCAGCAGGACCCAAACAGGGCTCGAAGGCTACACCTTC
TRBV7-2	TRBJ2-4	.	TRBD2	CASSPDGSSGRAKNIQYF	TGTGCCAGCAGCCCCGATGGGTCTAGCGGGAGGGCCAAAAACATTCAGTACTTC
TRBV5-4	TRBJ2-7	.	.	CASSLTGGGPYEQYF	TGTGCCAGTAGCTTAACGGGAGGGGGCCCATACGAGCAGTACTTC
TRBV14	TRBJ2-1	.	TRBD2	CASSLGLAVSSYNEQFF	TGTGCCAGCAGCCTGGGACTAGCGGTGAGCTCCTACAATGAGCAGTTCTTC
TRBV13	TRBJ2-3	.	TRBD2	CASSPRLAGADTQYF	TGTGCCAGCAGCCCCCGACTAGCGGGAGCGGATACGCAGTATTTT
TRBV30	TRBJ1-5	.	TRBD1	CAWSRGQGGQPQHF	TGTGCCTGGAGTAGGGGACAGGGAGGTCAGCCCCAGCATTTT
TRBV23-1	TRBJ2-2	.	TRBD1	CASSQSAGTGAGELFF	TGCGCCAGCAGTCAATCCGCCGGGACAGGGGCCGGGGAGCTGTTTTTT